The 18 T cell receptor beta chains below come from one sample, sequenced in a study of early T cells in non-severe SARS-CoV-2 infection. TCRdb re-called the 5' RACE reads through MiXCR, storing one row per CDR3 protein. The table shows about 110,000 distinct CDR3 sequences, with roughly 11% occurring only once. The sequencing sample was made of whole blood. The receptors come from an adult who was a healthcare worker with PCR-confirmed SARS-CoV-2 infection or an uninfected control (not recorded which).

This CDR3 is CASSSPGLVSHEQYF. The CDR3 region has the DNA TGCGCCAGCAGCTCCCCCGGACTAGTTTCCCACGAGCAGTACTTC. The chain couples TRBV5-1 to TRBJ2-7; 7 bases are shared with TRBD2. Germline V gene data show CDR1 as SGHRS and CDR2 as YFSETQ. CDR3 length: 15 residues. After removal of 3 bases from V and 5 bases from J, the junction contained 11 bases not matched to a gene.

This clonotype was picked up many times. The chain employs TRBV27 and TRBJ2-1; TRBD2 matches 8 bases. The J segment lost 4 bases and the V segment lost 0 bases, leaving 2 bases of the junction unmatched. Germline CDR1 is MNHEY and CDR2 is SMNVEV (reference sequence). This CDR3 has 15 amino acids. The CDR3: CASSLSPSGYNEQFF. The CDR3 region has the DNA TGTGCCAGCAGTTTATCACCTAGCGGGTACAATGAGCAGTTCTTC.

The table lists this clonotype with many counts. The rearrangement joins TRBV7-9 to TRBJ1-2; unclear D gene. The CDR3 extends over 14 amino acids. Trimming shortened V by 3 bases and J by 5 bases, and 13 bases separated the two germline ends. CDR1 and CDR2 (germline): SEHNR, FQNEAQ (reference sequence). The CDR3 protein is CASSFSDLFYGYTF. CDR3 DNA sequence: TGTGCCAGCAGCTTTTCGGACCTTTTTTATGGCTACACCTTC.

This clonotype was seen repeatedly, ten times or more. V usage is TRBV2 and J usage is TRBJ2-4, with D unresolved. V was clipped by 4 bases and J by 5 bases, with 12 bases between them. This CDR3 contains 14 residues. Germline-derived CDR1 and CDR2 are SNHLY and FYNNEI. CDR3 nucleotide sequence: TGTGCCAGCAGTGGACGGAGTGAAGAAAACATTCAGTACTTC. Translated: CASSGRSEENIQYF.

This clonotype was observed many times. The rearrangement links TRBV20-1 to TRBJ2-5; D may correspond to TRBD1 or TRBD2 (5 bases each). Between the trimmed V and J ends, which lost 8 bases and 5 bases, there was a span of 27 bases. The CDR3 is 16 residues long. CDR1 is DFQATT and CDR2 is SNEGSKA in the germline V gene (reference sequence). In DNA, the CDR3 is TGCAGTCCCCGTCGAGAGGCCGGGACCCCCGATGAGACCCAGTACTTC. Its protein is CSPRREAGTPDETQYF.

This clonotype appeared many times. This chain joins TRBV7-9 and TRBJ2-4; 9 bases fit TRBD1. The V and J ends lost 0 bases and 8 bases, in that order; junction bases with no gene match: 2. The CDR3 sequence is 14 residues long. The germline gives CDR1 SEHNR, CDR2 FQNEAQ (reference sequence). The DNA for the CDR3 is TGTGCCAGCAGCTTAGCGGGACAGGGTCACATTCAGTACTTC. As protein: CASSLAGQGHIQYF.

Many counts were recorded for this clonotype. This rearrangement joins TRBV10-3 to TRBJ2-1, with 9 bases lining up with TRBD2. V trimming: 0 bases; J trimming: 4 bases; junction bases outside the gene matches: 7. From germline, CDR1 is ENHRY and CDR2 SYGVKD. The CDR3 has 17 amino acids. The chain's CDR3 is CAISESETSGPYNEQFF. DNA of the CDR3: TGTGCCATCAGTGAGTCCGAAACTAGCGGGCCTTACAATGAGCAGTTCTTC.

This clonotype was recorded many times. This rearrangement joins TRBV12-3 or TRBV12-4 to TRBJ2-1; 12 positions match TRBD2. The V gene end was trimmed by 5 bases and the J gene end by 7 bases; junction bases not matched to a gene: 6. The CDR3 covers 15 residues. The CDR3: CASSLRTSGDNEQFF. The DNA for the CDR3 is TGTGCCAGCAGTCTTAGGACTAGCGGGGATAATGAGCAGTTCTTC.

The chain employs TRBV12-3 or TRBV12-4 and TRBJ2-1; the D is unclear. V lost 7 bases and J lost 2, with 12 bases in between. CDR3 length: 14 residues. CDR3 sequence reads: CASNLDATYNEQFF. In DNA, the CDR3 is TGTGCCAGCAATCTGGACGCAACCTACAATGAGCAGTTCTTC.

This clonotype has ten or more counts. The V and J genes are TRBV5-1 and TRBJ2-3, with TRBD1 matching over 9 bases. Looked up from germline, CDR1 is SGHRS and CDR2 is YFSETQ. This CDR3 has 15 residues. V was pared by 4 bases and J by 7 bases, with 10 bases of the junction left unmatched. The CDR3 region has the DNA TGCGCCAGCAGCAGACCGGGACAGGGTCAAAATACGCAGTATTTT. Residues: CASSRPGQGQNTQYF.

This rearrangement joins TRBV6-2 or TRBV6-3 to TRBJ2-3; D gene ambiguous. The CDR3 runs 13 residues. V lost 5 bases to trimming and J lost 3 bases, with 9 bases between them. Germline CDR1 is MNHEY and CDR2 is SVGEGT. CDR3 sequence reads: CASSDQVTDTQYF. CDR3 coding DNA: TGTGCCAGCAGTGACCAGGTTACAGATACGCAGTATTTT.

This clonotype was found many times. J is TRBJ1-2 and V is TRBV7-6, with 7 bases matching TRBD1. Trimming took 3 bases from V and 6 from J; bases not matched to a gene: 7. Germline-derived CDR1 and CDR2 are SGHVS and FNYEAQ. CDR3 length: 14 residues. CDR3 sequence: CASSFFQGGHGYTF. CDR3 sequence (DNA): TGTGCCAGCAGCTTTTTCCAGGGGGGGCATGGCTACACCTTC.

This clonotype was seen repeatedly, ten times or more. The chain recombines TRBV5-1 with TRBJ2-5; D possibly uses TRBD1 or TRBD2 (5 bases each). The CDR3 is made up of 16 amino acids. V was cut by 0 bases and J by 2 bases, with 14 bases left in between. Germline lookup yields CDR1 SGHRS and CDR2 YFSETQ. The CDR3 loop reads CASSLVNPGRQETQYF. In DNA form, the CDR3 reads TGCGCCAGCAGCTTGGTCAATCCGGGACGGCAAGAGACCCAGTACTTC. Supplemented by reference TRBV5-1 and TRBJ2-5, the full variable domain reads KAGVTQTPRYLIKTRGQQVTLSCSPISGHRSVSWYQQTPGQGLQFLFEYFSETQRNKGNFPGRFSGRQFSNSRSEMNVSTLELGDSALYLCASSLVNPGRQETQYFGPGTRLLVL.

The rearrangement joins TRBV6-1 to TRBJ1-1; D is uncertain. The germline V gene encodes CDR1 MNHNS and CDR2 SASEGT. The CDR3 is 13 amino acids. The V end was cut by 4 bases, the J end by 8 bases, with 14 bases between. The CDR3 bases are TGTGCCAGCAGTGTTGACGCGCCCAGGGAAGCTTTCTTT. Encoded protein: CASSVDAPREAFF.

V is TRBV20-1 and J is TRBJ1-3; a weak D match, TRBD1 (6 bases). V lost 4 bases, J lost 4 bases, and 11 bases lay in between. The length of the CDR3 is 13 residues. Germline values: CDR1 DFQATT, CDR2 SNEGSKA (reference sequence). The CDR3 nucleotides read TGCAGTGCTATGGGGGGGCTGGGAAACACCATATATTTT. Translated: CSAMGGLGNTIYF.

The chain links TRBV5-1 to TRBJ2-7, with TRBD1 identical over 10 bases. In germline, CDR1 is SGHRS, CDR2 YFSETQ. Germline trimming cut 3 bases from V and 4 bases from J; bases unmatched to any gene: 4. This CDR3 is built from 14 residues. The CDR3 here is CASSWDRGRYEQYF. The CDR3 coding sequence is TGCGCCAGCAGCTGGGACAGGGGTAGGTACGAGCAGTACTTC.

This clonotype has a handful of counts. The rearrangement uses TRBV29-1 and TRBJ1-4; 8 positions agree with TRBD1. The CDR3 runs to 13 residues. Trimming removed 5 bases from V and 8 bases from J; junction bases left unmatched: 7. Germline lookup yields CDR1 SQVTM and CDR2 ANQGSEA. This CDR3 is CSVSTGTGEKLFF. CDR3 DNA sequence: TGCAGCGTTTCTACAGGGACAGGCGAAAAACTGTTTTTT.

This clonotype was seen a few times. The chain combines TRBV7-8 with TRBJ2-1; D not certain. The V gene lost 5 bases and the J gene lost 8 bases, with 10 bases spanning the gap. The CDR3 is 12 residues long. Germline CDR1 is SGHVS and CDR2 is FQNEAQ. CDR3 residues: CASSPFPDEQFF. The CDR3 DNA is TGTGCCAGCAGCCCCTTTCCCGATGAGCAGTTCTTC.